Here is one T cell receptor beta chain with its context. Germline CDR1 is SQVTM and CDR2 is ANQGSEA. The CDR3 length is 13 residues. J was trimmed by 2 bases and V by 7 bases; bases with no gene match: 4. The entry originates in a study of blood T cell repertoires in COVID-19. About the study: The United States, Italy and Spain provided the acute and convalescent COVID-19 samples.

The data were produced by immunoSEQ multiplex PCR, yet TCRdb's version contains in-frame clones alone and is incomplete. The data contain fewer than 250,000 clones, roughly 86% of them singletons. Sequenced input: peripheral blood. The receptor was derived from a man between 60 and 70 years old with acute or convalescent COVID-19. V gene TRBV29-1 combines with J gene TRBJ1-2; 10 nucleotides match TRBD1. In DNA form, the CDR3 reads TGCAGCGCCCCGGGACAGGGGAACTATGGCTACACCTTC. The encoded protein is CSAPGQGNYGYTF.